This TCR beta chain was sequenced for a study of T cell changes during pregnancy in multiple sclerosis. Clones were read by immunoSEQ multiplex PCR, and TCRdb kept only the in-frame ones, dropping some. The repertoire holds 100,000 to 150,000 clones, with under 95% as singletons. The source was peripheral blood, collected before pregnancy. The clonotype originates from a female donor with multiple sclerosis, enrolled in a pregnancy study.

The CDR3 loop reads CAVDAGAGGSREQYF. CDR3 DNA sequence: TGTGCGGTAGATGCCGGGGCAGGGGGCTCACGGGAGCAGTACTTC. The genes are TRBV30 and TRBJ2-7; TRBD1 matches 8 bases. This CDR3 region has 15 residues. Germline CDR1 is GTSNPN and CDR2 is SVGIG (reference sequence).